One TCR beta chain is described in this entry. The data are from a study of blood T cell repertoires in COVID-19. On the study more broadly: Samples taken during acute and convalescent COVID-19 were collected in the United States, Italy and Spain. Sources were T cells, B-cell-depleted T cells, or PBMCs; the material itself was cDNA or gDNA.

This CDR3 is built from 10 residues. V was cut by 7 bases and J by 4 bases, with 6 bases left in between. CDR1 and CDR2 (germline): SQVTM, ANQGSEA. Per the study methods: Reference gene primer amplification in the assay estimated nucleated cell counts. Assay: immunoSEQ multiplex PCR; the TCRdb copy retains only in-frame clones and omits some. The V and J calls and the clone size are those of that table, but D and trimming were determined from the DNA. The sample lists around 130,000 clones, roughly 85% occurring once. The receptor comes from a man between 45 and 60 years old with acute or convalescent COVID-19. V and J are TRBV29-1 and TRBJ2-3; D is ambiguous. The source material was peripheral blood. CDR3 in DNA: TGCAGCGCAAAGCCAGATACGCAGTATTTT. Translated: CSAKPDTQYF.